The 32 T cell receptor beta chains below come from one sample, sequenced in a study of CD8 T cells in Susac syndrome. The authors reverse transcribed about 0.5 to 1 ug RNA with random hexamers. From the immunoSEQ multiplex PCR reads, TCRdb called clonotypes with MiXCR, one entry per CDR3 protein. Seen here are 150,000 to 250,000 distinct CDR3 sequences, 90% to 95% observed once, and the top ten hold approximately 0.093%. Specimen: CD4+ T cells from PBMCs. Source of these receptors: a human donor with multiple sclerosis.

The rearrangement joins TRBV2 to TRBJ1-2, with 11 bases aligning to TRBD1. Looked up from germline, CDR1 is SNHLY and CDR2 is FYNNEI. The CDR3 spans 15 residues. After removal of 5 bases from V and 1 base from J, the junction contained 3 bases not matched to a gene. CDR3 loop: CASSRDRGGNYGYTF. The CDR3, as DNA: TGTGCCAGCAGTCGGGACAGGGGGGGTAACTATGGCTACACCTTC.

This clonotype was observed once. The V and J genes are TRBV3-1 and TRBJ2-7, with D perhaps given as TRBD1 or TRBD2 (5 bases each). This CDR3 is 14 amino acids long. Trimming shortened V by 4 bases and J by 5 bases, and 15 bases separated the two germline ends. Germline V CDR1 and CDR2: LGHDT, YNNKEL (reference sequence). In DNA, the CDR3 is TGTGCCAGCAGCCGGACGTACCTGGGGGACGAGCAGTACTTC. The encoded protein is CASSRTYLGDEQYF.

The chain is built from TRBV6-4 and TRBJ2-5, with D maybe TRBD2 (6 bases). Germline CDR1 is MRHNA and CDR2 is SNTAGT. The length of the CDR3 is 13 residues. V gave up 4 bases and J gave up 5 bases, with 11 bases separating them. The CDR3 DNA follows: TGTGCCAGCAGTGTAGAAGCGGGCGAGACCCAGTACTTC. It translates to CASSVEAGETQYF.

The V and J genes are TRBV5-1 and TRBJ2-7; D might be TRBD1 (6 bases). V lost 0 bases to trimming and J lost 4 bases, with 11 bases between them. This CDR3 spans 14 amino acids. From germline, CDR1 is SGHRS and CDR2 YFSETQ. The CDR3 DNA is TGCGCCAGCAGCTTGGATCAGGACAGATACGAGCAGTACTTC. This codes for CASSLDQDRYEQYF. The full variable domain, completed using reference TRBV5-1 and TRBJ2-7, is KAGVTQTPRYLIKTRGQQVTLSCSPISGHRSVSWYQQTPGQGLQFLFEYFSETQRNKGNFPGRFSGRQFSNSRSEMNVSTLELGDSALYLCASSLDQDRYEQYFGPGTRLTVT.

This chain uses TRBV4-1 with TRBJ2-3, with 7 bases fitting TRBD2. The CDR3 is 17 residues long. Germline V gene data show CDR1 as MGHRA and CDR2 as YSYEKL. Trimming at V came to 3 bases and at J to 2 bases, leaving 11 bases not matched to a gene. The CDR3 coding sequence is TGCGCCAGCAGCCAGCCTCTTCGCGGGAGTATCACAGATACGCAGTATTTT. Protein: CASSQPLRGSITDTQYF.

The sample holds a few counts of this clonotype. This chain links TRBV6-5 with TRBJ1-1; D remains ambiguous. The germline V gene has CDR1 MNHEY and CDR2 SVGAGI. Trimming shortened V by 4 bases and J by 2 bases, and 2 bases separated the two germline ends. The CDR3 is made up of 11 amino acids. CDR3 in DNA: TGTGCCAGCAGTTCCAACACTGAAGCTTTCTTT. Amino acids: CASSSNTEAFF.

CDR3 region: CASSTLAGRGDTQYF. The DNA of the CDR3 is TGTGCCAGTAGTACCCTAGCGGGCAGGGGAGATACGCAGTATTTT. The chain has TRBV19 and TRBJ2-3, with TRBD2 matching over 8 bases. V was clipped by 4 bases and J by 5 bases; unmatched bases: 8. The CDR3 sequence is 15 residues long. CDR1 and CDR2 from the germline V gene are LNHDA and SQIVND (reference sequence). The entire variable domain, with the rest obtained from reference TRBV19 and TRBJ2-3, is as follows: DGGITQSPKYLFRKEGQNVTLSCEQNLNHDAMYWYRQDPGQGLRLIYYSQIVNDFQKGDIAEGYSVSREKKESFPLTVTSAQKNPTAFYLCASSTLAGRGDTQYFGPGTRLTVL.

V gene TRBV5-1 combines with J gene TRBJ1-3; no reliable D call. V was clipped by 3 bases and J by 0 bases, with 7 bases between them. The germline gives CDR1 SGHRS, CDR2 YFSETQ. The CDR3 consists of 14 residues. CDR3 nucleotide sequence: TGCGCCAGCAGCTCAGGATACTCTGGAAACACCATATATTTT. Protein: CASSSGYSGNTIYF.

The chain combines TRBV4-1 with TRBJ1-5, with 10 bases lining up with TRBD1. Trimming cost V 2 bases and J 4 bases; bases outside gene matches: 5. The CDR3 contains 16 residues. Germline CDR1 reads MGHRA; CDR2 reads YSYEKL. CDR3 residues: CASSQIGTGENQPQHF. CDR3 bases: TGCGCCAGCAGCCAAATCGGGACAGGGGAAAATCAGCCCCAGCATTTT.

The chain links TRBV30 to TRBJ1-6; the match to TRBD1 covers 10 bases. Per the germline V gene, CDR1 is GTSNPN and CDR2 is SVGIG (reference sequence). CDR3 size: 14 residues. The ends lost 8 bases at V and 10 bases at J; junction bases unmatched: 11. CDR3 in amino acids: CARDRGPLGSPLHF. CDR3 nucleotide sequence: TGTGCCCGAGACAGGGGGCCCTTAGGGTCACCCCTCCACTTT.

The gene calls are TRBV6-2 or TRBV6-3 and TRBJ2-6; 7 positions match TRBD2. Trimming removed 7 bases from V and 18 bases from J; junction bases left unmatched: 9. This CDR3 region has 11 residues. The germline CDR1 and CDR2 sequences are MNHEY and SVGEGT. CDR3 bases: TGTGCCAGCAAATACGCCTCGGGAGGGACTTTC. It translates to CASKYASGGTF.

The J gene is TRBJ2-7, the V gene TRBV20-1; perhaps D is TRBD1 or TRBD2 (5 bases each). From germline, CDR1 is DFQATT and CDR2 SNEGSKA (reference sequence). V was pared by 0 bases and J by 6 bases, with 9 bases between. This CDR3 comprises 12 residues. The CDR3 loop reads CSARDIGAEQYF. The CDR3 DNA sequence: TGCAGTGCTAGAGATATCGGGGCCGAGCAGTACTTC.

In this sample, this clonotype turned up once. In DNA form, the CDR3 reads TGTGCCAGCAGTTGGAAGGACTCGAATTCACCCCTCCACTTT. It codes for CASSWKDSNSPLHF. The chain employs TRBV6-5 and TRBJ1-6; D not certain. Germline loops: CDR1 MNHEY, CDR2 SVGAGI. This CDR3 contains 14 residues. V dropped 4 bases and J dropped 7 bases, with 11 bases sitting between them.

In its sample, this clonotype was seen once. The chain combines TRBV29-1 with TRBJ2-3, with 7 bases aligning to TRBD2. The CDR3 totals 13 residues. Looked up from germline, CDR1 is SQVTM and CDR2 is ANQGSEA. After removal of 6 bases from V and 4 bases from J, the junction contained 7 bases not matched to a gene. The CDR3 sequence: CSVSGTAADTQYF. DNA for the CDR3: TGCAGCGTGAGCGGGACTGCGGCAGATACGCAGTATTTT.

This clonotype came up once. The chain employs TRBV15 and TRBJ2-1, with 10 nucleotides matching TRBD1. Per the germline V gene, CDR1 is LNHNV and CDR2 is YYDKDF (reference sequence). V lost 5 bases, J lost 5 bases, and 6 bases stayed unmatched. The CDR3 has 15 residues. CDR3 sequence (DNA): TGTGCCACCAGCGGGGACAGGGGATTCAACAATGAGCAGTTCTTC. Protein product: CATSGDRGFNNEQFF.

This clonotype was observed a single time. This chain connects TRBV20-1 to TRBJ2-3; either TRBD1 or TRBD2 may supply D (6 bases each). CDR1 and CDR2 from the germline V gene are DFQATT and SNEGSKA (reference sequence). This CDR3 contains 13 residues. Between the trimmed V and J ends, which lost 3 bases and 4 bases, there was a span of 11 bases. CDR3 amino acids: CSASSGASDTQYF. In DNA, the CDR3 is TGCAGTGCTAGCTCGGGGGCGTCAGATACGCAGTATTTT.

The chain joins TRBV4-1 to TRBJ2-7; tentative D call: TRBD2 (7 bases). The CDR3 loop spans 15 amino acids. The germline V gene has CDR1 MGHRA and CDR2 YSYEKL. Deletions cut 1 base from V and 3 bases from J, with 13 bases between. The chain's CDR3 is CASSQGRRGGYEQYF. The CDR3 coding sequence is TGCGCCAGCAGCCAAGGGCGAAGGGGGGGCTACGAGCAGTACTTC.

This chain uses TRBV24-1 with TRBJ2-1; the D gene is possibly TRBD2 (5 bases). The CDR3 sequence is 17 residues long. V lost 2 bases, J lost 0 bases, and 13 bases lay in between. The germline gives CDR1 KGHDR, CDR2 SFDVKD. The CDR3 here is CATSDSGGLNSYNEQFF. CDR3 coding DNA: TGTGCCACCAGTGATTCGGGCGGACTGAACTCCTACAATGAGCAGTTCTTC.

The CDR3 region is CASSQVVVGETQYF. CDR3 DNA: TGCGCCAGCAGCCAAGTTGTAGTCGGGGAGACCCAGTACTTC. The rearrangement joins TRBV4-1 to TRBJ2-5; D call uncertain. Germline V gene lookup returns CDR1 MGHRA and CDR2 YSYEKL. Trimming cost V 1 base and J 5 bases, with 11 bases left between them. This CDR3 has 14 amino acids.

This clonotype occurred once. This chain links TRBV4-1 with TRBJ2-7, with D unresolved. V was pared by 4 bases and J by 5 bases, with 9 bases between. The CDR3 has 12 amino acids. Germline V CDR1 and CDR2: MGHRA, YSYEKL. In DNA, the CDR3 is TGCGCCAGCAGCCCTGAAGGTCACGAGCAGTACTTC. Its translation is CASSPEGHEQYF.

The chain recombines TRBV7-9 with TRBJ2-5; D is perhaps TRBD2 (5 bases). CDR3 size: 15 residues. Germline CDR1 and CDR2: SEHNR and FQNEAQ (reference sequence). V was cut by 5 bases and J by 6 bases, with 19 bases left in between. The CDR3 coding sequence is TGTGCCAGCAGCCGGACCGTGGCGGGCCAGAAGACCCAGTACTTC. As protein: CASSRTVAGQKTQYF.

This clonotype was seen once. The chain uses TRBV3-1 and TRBJ1-2; a possible D gene is TRBD1 (5 bases). V gave up 5 bases and J gave up 2 bases, with 15 bases separating them. The CDR3 covers 15 residues. Germline CDR1 LGHDT, CDR2 YNNKEL (reference sequence). The CDR3 here is CASSFSDRPNYGYTF. The CDR3 bases are TGTGCCAGCAGCTTTTCCGACAGACCGAACTATGGCTACACCTTC.

The chain links TRBV4-1 to TRBJ1-5; the match to TRBD1 covers 9 bases. The CDR3 is 16 residues long. Germline V gene lookup returns CDR1 MGHRA and CDR2 YSYEKL. Losses at the gene ends were 4 bases for V and 6 bases for J; bases not matched to a gene: 10. CDR3: CASSPYTGGAGQPQHF. For the CDR3, the DNA is TGCGCCAGCAGCCCCTATACAGGGGGCGCGGGTCAGCCCCAGCATTTT.

This clonotype was found once. This chain connects TRBV6-5 to TRBJ1-2; D perhaps matches TRBD1 (6 bases). The CDR3 spans 13 residues. V gave up 7 bases and J gave up 5 bases, with 14 bases separating them. Germline loops: CDR1 MNHEY, CDR2 SVGAGI. The CDR3 loop is CASTPTGRYGYTF. The CDR3 DNA follows: TGTGCCAGCACCCCAACAGGGAGATATGGCTACACCTTC.

The V gene is TRBV11-2, the J gene TRBJ1-1; 8 positions agree with TRBD1. Looked up from germline, CDR1 is SGHAT and CDR2 is FQNNGV. With V trimmed by 7 bases and J by 0 bases, 4 bases remained unmatched. This CDR3 is built from 14 residues. The CDR3 coding sequence is TGTGCCAGCATCAAGGACAGGGTGAACACTGAAGCTTTCTTT. Encoded protein: CASIKDRVNTEAFF. Combining the CDR3 with reference TRBV11-2 and TRBJ1-1 gives the whole variable domain EAGVAQSPRYKIIEKRQSVAFWCNPISGHATLYWYQQILGQGPKLLIQFQNNGVVDDSQLPKDRFSAERLKGVDSTLKIQPAKLEDSAVYLCASIKDRVNTEAFFGQGTRLTVV.

This clonotype was detected only once. This chain joins TRBV19 and TRBJ1-5; possible D gene TRBD1, 6 bases. Deletions cut 3 bases from V and 5 bases from J, with 8 bases between. CDR1 and CDR2 (germline): LNHDA, SQIVND (reference sequence). This CDR3 has 13 amino acids. CDR3 DNA sequence: TGTGCCAGTAGTATCAGGGGCGATCAGCCCCAGCATTTT. It is translated as CASSIRGDQPQHF.

The chain has TRBV7-2 and TRBJ2-3, with D hard to call. V lost 1 base and J lost 2, with 10 bases in between. This CDR3 contains 15 residues. The germline V gene encodes CDR1 SGHTA and CDR2 FQGNSA. CDR3 protein: CASSLGPSITDTQYF. The CDR3 nucleotides are TGTGCCAGCAGCTTAGGCCCCTCTATCACAGATACGCAGTATTTT.

The chain carries TRBV6-5 and TRBJ2-2, with unresolved D. The V gene's germline CDR1 is MNHEY and CDR2 SVGAGI. The V and J ends lost 5 bases and 2 bases respectively, with 9 bases between them. This CDR3 comprises 14 residues. Here the CDR3 reads CASSLLRNTGELFF. The CDR3, as DNA: TGTGCCAGCAGTCTCCTTAGAAACACCGGGGAGCTGTTTTTT.

This clonotype appeared a single time. CDR3 residues: CSAKAELATQYF. CDR3 DNA: TGCAGTGCTAAGGCCGAACTAGCAACCCAGTACTTC. This chain connects TRBV20-1 to TRBJ2-5; the D gene is possibly TRBD2 (6 bases). V was trimmed by 4 bases and J by 8 bases, leaving 14 bases between them. The CDR3 runs 12 residues. Germline loops: CDR1 DFQATT, CDR2 SNEGSKA (reference sequence).

The chain recombines TRBV12-3 or TRBV12-4 with TRBJ2-7, with D maybe TRBD2 (5 bases). Deletions cut 7 bases from V and 0 bases from J, with 13 bases between. The CDR3 length is 14 residues. The CDR3 DNA reads as TGTGCCAGCACGAGTGTACGGGACTCCTACGAGCAGTACTTC. It encodes CASTSVRDSYEQYF.

J is TRBJ2-4 and V is TRBV7-8; D is perhaps TRBD1 (6 bases). Germline V CDR1 and CDR2: SGHVS, FQNEAQ. The CDR3 has 18 residues. The V gene lost 3 bases and the J gene lost 0 bases, with 18 bases spanning the gap. The CDR3 loop reads CASSFEARGNIAKNIQYF. Written as DNA, the CDR3 is TGTGCCAGCAGCTTTGAGGCGAGGGGGAATATAGCCAAAAACATTCAGTACTTC.

The chain combines TRBV27 with TRBJ2-5, with D tentatively TRBD2 (7 bases). The CDR3 has 13 amino acids. Germline CDR1 and CDR2: MNHEY and SMNVEV (reference sequence). Trimming took 9 bases from V and 4 from J, leaving 15 bases between them. CDR3 amino acids: CASMRGGGETQYF. DNA of the CDR3: TGTGCCAGTATGCGGGGAGGGGGAGAGACCCAGTACTTC.